This T cell receptor beta chain derives from a study of blood T cell repertoires in COVID-19. The wider study: From the United States, Italy and Spain came samples of acute and convalescent COVID-19. Sources were T cells, B-cell-depleted T cells, or PBMCs; the material itself was cDNA or gDNA.

Sequenced by immunoSEQ multiplex PCR; TCRdb stores in-frame clones only, minus some. The sample yields around 170,000 clones, 78% seen once. The germline V gene encodes CDR1 DFQATT and CDR2 SNEGSKA (reference sequence). V lost 3 bases and J lost 4; bases outside the gene matches: 3. The CDR3 runs to 13 residues. The rearrangement uses TRBV20-1 and TRBJ2-3; TRBD2 aligns across 8 bases. The receptor comes from an elderly woman with acute or convalescent COVID-19. Sequencing was performed on peripheral blood. In nucleotides, the CDR3 is TGCAGTGCTAGTGCGGGACTAGCAGATACGCAGTATTTT. Amino acid sequence: CSASAGLADTQYF.